Listed below are T cell receptor beta chains from one sample, sequenced in a study of identical twins. TCRdb re-called the 5' RACE reads through MiXCR, storing one row per CDR3 protein. The sample gives about 790,000 distinct CDR3 sequences, roughly 18% of which show up once; around 14% is in the top ten. These records were also assigned to another study, of T cells expressing NK-cell markers.

Sequencing used PBMCs. The receptors originated from a woman between 18 and 30 years old in good health. CDR3s include the opening cysteine and the closing phenylalanine or tryptophan. The D gene is left open where the match is weak.

v_call	d_call	cdr3_aa
TRBV29-1	.	CSVALGETQYF
TRBV10-3	TRBD2	CAISESGAGGPVYNEQFF
TRBV6-5	TRBD2	CASSFQSGRGDNEQFF
TRBV11-2	TRBD2	CASSPQGGLAREQYF
TRBV4-3	.	CASSQDLGGASDEQYF
TRBV12-3/TRBV12-4	.	CASSNELGRETQYF
TRBV12-3/TRBV12-4	.	CASNPTGMNTEAFF
TRBV7-9	.	CASSYISGFQETQYF
TRBV2	.	CASRGPSKYF
TRBV20-1	.	CSARATSFQETQYF
TRBV29-1	.	CSVAVSNMNTEAFF
TRBV6-2/TRBV6-3	TRBD2	CASSYGRLAGVQETQYF
TRBV20-1	TRBD1	CSARGTGIGSPLHF
TRBV11-2	TRBD2	CASSPVTSGGEDTQYF
TRBV9	.	CASKAGTHYNEQFF
TRBV2	.	CASRRGESYGYTF
TRBV21-1	.	CASSIQAPDSQETQYF
TRBV5-1	.	CASSLAVGTRNTGELFF
TRBV20-1	.	CSARANPRAPLYNEQFF
TRBV5-6	TRBD2	CASSLVRDYTDTQYF
TRBV7-2	.	CASTKERSGTTDTQYF
TRBV29-1	TRBD2	CSVLAGGPHEQYF
TRBV18	TRBD1	CASSHDRVQGYTF
TRBV5-1	.	CASSFTGLGIGNQPQHF